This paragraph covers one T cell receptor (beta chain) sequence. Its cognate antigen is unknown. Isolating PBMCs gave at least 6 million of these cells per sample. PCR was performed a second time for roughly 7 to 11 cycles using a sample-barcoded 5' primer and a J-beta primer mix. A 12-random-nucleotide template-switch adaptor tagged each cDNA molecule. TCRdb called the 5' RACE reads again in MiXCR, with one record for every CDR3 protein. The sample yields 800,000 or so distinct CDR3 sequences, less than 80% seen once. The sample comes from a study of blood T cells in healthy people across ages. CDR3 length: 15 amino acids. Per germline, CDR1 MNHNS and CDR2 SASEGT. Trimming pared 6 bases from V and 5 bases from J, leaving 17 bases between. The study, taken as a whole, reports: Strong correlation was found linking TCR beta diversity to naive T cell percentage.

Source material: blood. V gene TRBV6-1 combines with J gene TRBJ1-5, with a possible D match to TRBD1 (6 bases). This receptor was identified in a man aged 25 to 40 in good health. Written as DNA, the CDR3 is TGTGCCAGCAGCGTTTTAGGACAGATTGATCAGCCCCAGCATTTT. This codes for CASSVLGQIDQPQHF.